These 31 T cell receptor beta chains were sequenced from one sample in a study of shared clonotypes between healthy human individuals. Data came from immunoSEQ multiplex PCR; TCRdb stores just in-frame clones and leaves some out. Of approximately 640,000 clones listed, 90% are singletons. The sequencing input was memory CD8+ T cells from PBMCs. Specified subset: CD45RO+ cells pooled with CCR7-negative TemRA cells. These receptors came from a man between 18 and 29 years old in good health. Some clones in this sample may be carry-over from other donors' samples.

CDR3 bases: TGTGCCAGCAGCCCTTCCTGGACAGGGGGGGGCCAAACCTACGAGCAGTACTTC. This translates into CASSPSWTGGGQTYEQYF. This chain uses TRBV7-3 with TRBJ2-7, with 10 bases aligning to TRBD1. V lost 5 bases and J lost 2; bases outside the gene matches: 15. Germline V gene lookup returns CDR1 SGHTA and CDR2 FQGTGA. CDR3 size: 18 residues.

V is TRBV11-2 and J is TRBJ2-7; 8 bases fit TRBD1. V was pared by 5 bases and J by 3 bases, with 6 bases of the junction left unmatched. CDR1 and CDR2 from the germline V gene are SGHAT and FQNNGV. The CDR3 covers 14 residues. CDR3: CASSPRDRFYEQYF. The CDR3 coding sequence is TGTGCCAGCAGCCCTAGGGACAGGTTCTACGAGCAGTACTTC.

The chain's CDR3 is CASSLVSAGGKETQYF. The CDR3 coding sequence is TGTGCCAGCAGCTTAGTGTCGGCGGGGGGAAAAGAGACCCAGTACTTC. The chain combines TRBV7-9 with TRBJ2-5; 8 bases fit TRBD2. The V segment lost 1 base and the J segment 3 bases; nucleotides outside the gene matches: 7. Germline CDR1 SEHNR, CDR2 FQNEAQ (reference sequence). The CDR3 is 16 residues long.

To note about this clone: Within the sample, other DNA sequences also encode this same CDR3. V usage is TRBV9 and J usage is TRBJ2-7; 11 bases are shared with TRBD2. With 0 bases clipped from V and 3 bases from J, the junction kept 2 bases outside the gene matches. The CDR3 runs to 15 residues. The germline V gene encodes CDR1 SGDLS and CDR2 YYNGEE. The CDR3 here is CASSVGLAGSYEQYF. The CDR3 DNA sequence: TGTGCCAGCAGCGTAGGACTAGCGGGAAGCTACGAGCAGTACTTC.

This sequence joins TRBV6-1 and TRBJ1-3, with D tentatively TRBD1 (5 bases). The CDR3 totals 14 residues. The germline V and J ends were trimmed by 5 bases and 2 bases, with 10 bases remaining between them. Germline V lookup: CDR1 MNHNS, CDR2 SASEGT. CDR3 nucleotide sequence: TGTGCCAGCAGTCTCCCAGGGACTGGAAACACCATATATTTT. Translated: CASSLPGTGNTIYF.

CDR3 sequence reads: CASSRTAEETQYF. Here the CDR3 DNA reads TGTGCCAGCAGTCGGACAGCCGAAGAGACCCAGTACTTC. The V and J genes are TRBV6-1 and TRBJ2-5; a possible D gene is TRBD1 (6 bases). Between the trimmed V and J ends, which lost 5 bases and 3 bases, there was a span of 10 bases. Germline CDR1 reads MNHNS; CDR2 reads SASEGT. The CDR3 sequence is 13 residues long.

The chain combines TRBV19 with TRBJ2-5; a possible D gene is TRBD1 (5 bases). The V and J ends lost 3 bases and 2 bases respectively, with 10 bases between them. This CDR3 comprises 14 residues. Germline loops: CDR1 LNHDA, CDR2 SQIVND (reference sequence). The CDR3 reads CASSIFNRQETQYF. CDR3 DNA: TGTGCCAGTAGTATCTTTAACAGGCAAGAGACCCAGTACTTC.

V usage is TRBV6-1 and J usage is TRBJ1-4; 9 nucleotides agree with TRBD1. Germline values: CDR1 MNHNS, CDR2 SASEGT. CDR3 size: 15 residues. The trim removed 1 base at V and 13 bases at J, leaving 10 bases unmatched. The CDR3: CASSEDRGRGFLLFF. CDR3 coding DNA: TGTGCCAGCAGTGAAGACAGGGGGCGAGGATTTTTACTGTTTTTT.

The genes are TRBV4-1 and TRBJ2-7; D tentatively reads TRBD1 or TRBD2 (5 bases each). With 0 bases removed from V and 4 bases from J, the gap between germline ends came to 10 bases. Germline-derived CDR1 and CDR2 are MGHRA and YSYEKL. This CDR3 is built from 14 residues. The CDR3 is CASSQEWDGYEQYF. The DNA of the CDR3 is TGCGCCAGCAGCCAAGAGTGGGACGGGTACGAGCAGTACTTC.

V is TRBV4-1 and J is TRBJ1-5, with D unclear. Deletions cut 4 bases from V and 2 bases from J, with 15 bases between. From germline, CDR1 is MGHRA and CDR2 YSYEKL. CDR3 length: 16 residues. CDR3 amino acids: CASSLKEGNGNQPQHF. Here the CDR3 DNA reads TGCGCCAGCAGCCTGAAGGAGGGAAACGGCAATCAGCCCCAGCATTTT.

The chain joins TRBV7-3 to TRBJ1-1; 8 bases match TRBD1. This CDR3 is built from 15 residues. V shed 1 base and J 2 bases; nucleotides not matched to a gene: 3. The germline gives CDR1 SGHTA, CDR2 FQGTGA. CDR3 sequence: CASSLRQGANTEAFF. CDR3 bases: TGTGCCAGCAGCTTAAGGCAGGGGGCTAACACTGAAGCTTTCTTT.

V gene TRBV4-3 combines with J gene TRBJ2-7, with D unresolved. V dropped 1 base and J dropped 7 bases, with 8 bases sitting between them. Germline assignment: CDR1 LGHNA and CDR2 YSLEER. The CDR3 consists of 12 residues. The DNA for the CDR3 is TGCGCCAGCAGCCAAGCTGACGGAGAGCAGTACTTC. Its translation: CASSQADGEQYF.

Worth noting for this clone: The junction does not match germline at one end; this may be a read error. The J gene is TRBJ2-7, the V gene TRBV2; D not resolved. The length of the CDR3 is 11 residues. CDR1 SNHLY and CDR2 FYNNEI come from the germline V gene. DNA for the CDR3: TGTGCCAGCACTGAATCGCTCGAGCAGTACTTC. It yields the protein CASTESLEQYF.

The chain employs TRBV4-3 and TRBJ2-2, with D possibly TRBD2 on 6 matching bases. CDR3 length equals 16 residues. Germline V gene data show CDR1 as LGHNA and CDR2 as YSLEER. V shed 0 bases and J shed 4 bases, with 12 bases lying between them. The CDR3, as DNA: TGCGCCAGCAGCCAAGATCTTCTGGAGGGCACCGGGGAGCTGTTTTTT. It translates to CASSQDLLEGTGELFF.

This clone has only one observation. The sample has other DNA sequences that encode this CDR3 too. The chain employs TRBV6-5 and TRBJ2-3; the D gene is possibly TRBD2 (5 bases). The CDR3 totals 13 residues. V lost 3 bases and J lost 3, with 7 bases in between. Germline loops: CDR1 MNHEY, CDR2 SVGAGI. CDR3: CASSYGGTDTQYF. The CDR3 nucleotides are TGTGCCAGCAGTTATGGAGGTACAGATACGCAGTATTTT.

This clone has just one count. The chain combines TRBV11-2 with TRBJ2-1, with 10 nucleotides matching TRBD2. J lost 8 bases, V lost 2 bases, and 6 bases had no gene match. Germline CDR1 reads SGHAT; CDR2 reads FQNNGV. This CDR3 comprises 15 residues. In DNA form, the CDR3 reads TGTGCCAGCAGCTTATCAGCGGGAGGGTTAGATGAGCAGTTCTTC. It is translated as CASSLSAGGLDEQFF.

This clone was seen a few times. The chain has TRBV11-2 and TRBJ1-2; 9 bases map to TRBD1. This CDR3 comprises 15 residues. Unmatched junction bases numbered 11, after V lost 5 bases and J lost 7 bases. Germline V CDR1 and CDR2: SGHAT, FQNNGV. For the CDR3, the DNA is TGTGCCAGCAGCGCGGGACAGGGAGGAGGAACTGGCTACACCTTC. Amino acids: CASSAGQGGGTGYTF. The entire variable domain, with the rest obtained from reference TRBV11-2 and TRBJ1-2, is as follows: EAGVAQSPRYKIIEKRQSVAFWCNPISGHATLYWYQQILGQGPKLLIQFQNNGVVDDSQLPKDRFSAERLKGVDSTLKIQPAKLEDSAVYLCASSAGQGGGTGYTFGSGTRLTVV.

In the case of this clone: The same CDR3 can be traced to other DNA sequences in this sample. The J gene is TRBJ2-1, the V gene TRBV6-5; no clear D. The CDR3 sequence is 11 residues long. Trimming removed 3 bases from V and 7 bases from J, with 4 bases in between. Germline V CDR1 and CDR2: MNHEY, SVGAGI. CDR3 sequence (DNA): TGTGCCAGCAGTTATGGGAATGAGCAGTTCTTC. It translates to CASSYGNEQFF.

The gene calls are TRBV9 and TRBJ1-1, with a tentative D call TRBD1 (6 bases). V was trimmed by 3 bases and J by 0 bases, leaving 15 bases between them. The CDR3 totals 16 residues. Looked up from germline, CDR1 is SGDLS and CDR2 is YYNGEE. The CDR3, as DNA: TGTGCCAGCAGCGACAACAGGGATTTAATGAACACTGAAGCTTTCTTT. The encoded protein is CASSDNRDLMNTEAFF. Drawing the rest from reference TRBV9 and TRBJ1-1, the complete variable domain is DSGVTQTPKHLITATGQRVTLRCSPRSGDLSVYWYQQSLDQGLQFLIQYYNGEERAKGNILERFSAQQFPDLHSELNLSSLELGDSALYFCASSDNRDLMNTEAFFGQGTRLTVV.

V usage is TRBV29-1 and J usage is TRBJ2-6; 7 bases fit TRBD1. The CDR3 extends over 15 amino acids. Per the germline V gene, CDR1 is SQVTM and CDR2 is ANQGSEA. Trimming at V came to 6 bases and at J to 1 base, leaving 6 bases not matched to a gene. The CDR3: CSVRDRASGANVLTF. The CDR3 DNA sequence: TGCAGCGTCCGGGACAGAGCTTCTGGGGCCAACGTCCTGACTTTC.

V is TRBV9 and J is TRBJ2-6; D is unresolved. CDR1 SGDLS and CDR2 YYNGEE come from the germline V gene. The CDR3 is 16 residues long. V lost 3 bases, J lost 0 bases, and 10 bases lay in between. CDR3 residues: CASSDNPDSGANVLTF. The CDR3 DNA reads as TGTGCCAGCAGCGATAACCCTGACTCTGGGGCCAACGTCCTGACTTTC.

V gene TRBV27 combines with J gene TRBJ1-1; D uncertain. Trimming took off 8 bases at V and 1 base at J, with 11 bases between the two ends. CDR3 length equals 13 residues. CDR1 and CDR2 (germline): MNHEY, SMNVEV (reference sequence). The CDR3 sequence is CASGLGRNTEAFF. The CDR3 coding sequence is TGTGCCAGCGGCTTGGGTCGGAACACTGAAGCTTTCTTT.

This clone has a handful of counts. V and J are TRBV27 and TRBJ1-4; no reliable D call. Germline V gene data show CDR1 as MNHEY and CDR2 as SMNVEV (reference sequence). There are 13 residues in the CDR3. Trimming cost V 5 bases and J 10 bases, with 14 bases left between them. CDR3 region: CASSQLLEGKLFF. Here the CDR3 DNA reads TGTGCCAGCAGTCAACTACTGGAGGGAAAACTGTTTTTT.

This clone has a count of ten or more. The chain is built from TRBV27 and TRBJ1-5, with TRBD1 as a possible D gene (5 bases). This CDR3 contains 15 residues. Trimming shortened V by 0 bases and J by 5 bases, and 11 bases separated the two germline ends. The V gene's germline CDR1 is MNHEY and CDR2 SMNVEV (reference sequence). CDR3 sequence (DNA): TGTGCCAGCAGTTTATCTCAGGGAACGGATCAGCCCCAGCATTTT. Translation gives CASSLSQGTDQPQHF.

The CDR3 loop is CASSQTAPQGETQYF. The CDR3 coding sequence is TGTGCCAGCAGCCAAACCGCCCCTCAGGGGGAGACCCAGTACTTC. The V call is TRBV4-2, the J call TRBJ2-5; D perhaps matches TRBD1 (6 bases). The CDR3 is 15 residues long. With 2 bases removed from V and 5 bases from J, the gap between germline ends came to 15 bases. In germline, CDR1 is LGHNA, CDR2 YNFKEQ.

In its sample, this clone was seen once. The J gene is TRBJ2-1, the V gene TRBV5-1, with TRBD2 identical over 15 bases. Trimming at V came to 4 bases and at J to 6 bases, leaving 5 bases not matched to a gene. CDR3 length equals 16 residues. From germline, CDR1 is SGHRS and CDR2 YFSETQ. The CDR3 DNA reads as TGCGCCAGCAGCGCCGGACTAGCGGGAGGGACCAATGAGCAGTTCTTC. Translated, it gives CASSAGLAGGTNEQFF.

V and J are TRBV7-9 and TRBJ2-2; no definite D call. The V gene lost 8 bases and the J gene lost 0 bases, with 10 bases spanning the gap. This CDR3 spans 14 amino acids. CDR1 and CDR2 from the germline V gene are SEHNR and FQNEAQ (reference sequence). DNA of the CDR3: TGTGCCAGCGGAATGACGTCGAACACCGGGGAGCTGTTTTTT. Amino acid sequence: CASGMTSNTGELFF.

With regard to this clone: The sample carries other DNA sequences with the same CDR3. The chain employs TRBV7-9 and TRBJ2-7; D possibly matches TRBD1 or TRBD2 (7 bases each). CDR1 and CDR2 (germline): SEHNR, FQNEAQ (reference sequence). V was trimmed by 4 bases and J by 5 bases, leaving 9 bases between them. This CDR3 has 12 amino acids. The CDR3 loop reads CASSSGGDEQYF. The CDR3 nucleotides read TGTGCCAGCAGCTCAGGGGGGGACGAGCAGTACTTC.

The chain joins TRBV7-2 to TRBJ2-7, with D perhaps TRBD1 (5 bases). V lost 2 bases, J lost 4 bases, and 18 bases lay in between. The germline gives CDR1 SGHTA, CDR2 FQGNSA. The CDR3 sequence is 16 residues long. For the CDR3, the DNA is TGTGCCAGCAGCTTAAACGCAGGCCACCAGGGATACGAGCAGTACTTC. Encoded protein: CASSLNAGHQGYEQYF.

The chain couples TRBV5-1 to TRBJ2-3; TRBD1 matches at 8 bases. This CDR3 has 16 amino acids. V was clipped by 2 bases and J by 1 base; unmatched bases: 6. Germline assignment: CDR1 SGHRS and CDR2 YFSETQ. The chain's CDR3 is CASSLVDRERTDTQYF. CDR3 coding DNA: TGCGCCAGCAGCTTAGTGGACAGGGAACGCACAGATACGCAGTATTTT.

This rearrangement joins TRBV6-5 to TRBJ1-1; perhaps TRBD1 as D (5 bases). Deletions cut 6 bases from V and 1 base from J, with 9 bases between. Germline V gene lookup returns CDR1 MNHEY and CDR2 SVGAGI. This CDR3 has 13 amino acids. CDR3 nucleotide sequence: TGTGCCAGCAGAGATCAGGGGAACACTGAAGCTTTCTTT. This gives the protein CASRDQGNTEAFF.